Listed here are 31 T cell receptor beta chains from one sample, sequenced in a study of identical twins. TCRdb used MiXCR to reprocess the 5' RACE reads, holding one entry per CDR3 protein. Altogether about 890,000 distinct CDR3 sequences are present, about 12% being singletons, with the ten largest covering around 1.5%. These data are also associated with another study on yellow fever vaccine responses in identical twins.

Specimen: PBMCs. These receptors were taken from a young woman in good health.

The chain uses TRBV12-3 or TRBV12-4 and TRBJ2-4, with D possibly being TRBD1 (6 bases). CDR3 length equals 18 residues. V lost 3 bases, J lost 2 bases, and 20 bases lay in between. CDR3 sequence reads: CASSLAEMLRGSKNIQYF. In DNA form, the CDR3 reads TGTGCCAGCAGTTTGGCCGAGATGCTCAGGGGATCCAAAAACATTCAGTACTTC.

This clonotype was seen a few times. The chain joins TRBV2 to TRBJ2-7; 10 bases map to TRBD2. The ends lost 5 bases at V and 5 bases at J; junction bases unmatched: 6. Looked up from germline, CDR1 is SNHLY and CDR2 is FYNNEI. CDR3 size: 14 residues. The CDR3 nucleotides are TGTGCCAGCAGTCAACTAGCGGGAAAGAACGAGCAGTACTTC. Translated, it gives CASSQLAGKNEQYF.

There are a few counts of this clonotype. V and J are TRBV10-3 and TRBJ2-1, with 8 positions matching TRBD2. Germline V lookup: CDR1 ENHRY, CDR2 SYGVKD. V lost 8 bases, J lost 7 bases, and 19 bases stayed unmatched. The CDR3 extends over 17 amino acids. The CDR3 nucleotides read TGTGCCATCGCCCCGCGGCGGGGGGCCGGGGAGGGGAATGAGCAGTTCTTC. This gives the protein CAIAPRRGAGEGNEQFF.

This clonotype was counted between two and nine times. This chain connects TRBV12-3 or TRBV12-4 to TRBJ1-4; D call uncertain. The V end was cut by 7 bases, the J end by 4 bases, with 10 bases between. There are 13 residues in the CDR3. Here the CDR3 DNA reads TGTGCCAGCAAGAGGGCCCATAATGAAAAACTGTTTTTT. Translation: CASKRAHNEKLFF.

V usage is TRBV5-1 and J usage is TRBJ1-4; possibly TRBD1 for D (6 bases). Germline lookup yields CDR1 SGHRS and CDR2 YFSETQ. The CDR3 covers 17 residues. V was shortened by 5 bases and J by 0 bases, with 17 bases between the two germline ends. CDR3 in amino acids: CASRYRDNYATNEKLFF. CDR3 in DNA: TGCGCCAGCAGGTACCGGGACAACTATGCAACTAATGAAAAACTGTTTTTT.

This clonotype was counted between two and nine times. The chain employs TRBV7-9 and TRBJ2-3, with D perhaps TRBD2 (6 bases). Germline CDR1 and CDR2: SEHNR and FQNEAQ (reference sequence). This CDR3 is built from 15 residues. The ends were cut back, 5 bases at V and 2 bases at J, with 14 bases in the middle. CDR3 residues: CASSMGGGITDTQYF. The CDR3 coding sequence is TGTGCCAGCAGCATGGGCGGAGGGATCACAGATACGCAGTATTTT.

This clonotype was seen more than once but under ten times. V usage is TRBV10-3 and J usage is TRBJ2-7; D is possibly TRBD1 (6 bases). The CDR3 extends over 14 amino acids. Germline CDR1 reads ENHRY; CDR2 reads SYGVKD. Deletions cut 2 bases from V and 8 bases from J, with 16 bases between. The CDR3 coding sequence is TGTGCCATCAGTGAGGACAGGACAACTGGGCAGCAGTACTTC. This codes for CAISEDRTTGQQYF.

This clonotype was detected a few times. This chain joins TRBV11-2 and TRBJ1-1, with a tentative D call TRBD1 (5 bases). Germline CDR1 reads SGHAT; CDR2 reads FQNNGV. The CDR3 is 15 residues long. Deletions cut 4 bases from V and 0 bases from J, with 12 bases between. CDR3 coding DNA: TGTGCCAGCAGCTATGAACAGGCGCTGAACACTGAAGCTTTCTTT. Translation gives CASSYEQALNTEAFF.

This clonotype was picked up many times. This chain links TRBV12-5 with TRBJ2-7, with no clear D. CDR1 and CDR2 from the germline V gene are LGHNT and FRNRAP. Trimming shortened V by 5 bases and J by 7 bases, and 12 bases separated the two germline ends. This CDR3 contains 12 residues. Here the CDR3 reads CASGPGLWEQYF. As DNA, the CDR3 is TGTGCTAGTGGTCCTGGTTTGTGGGAGCAGTACTTC.

The chain is built from TRBV2 and TRBJ2-2; D is uncertain. Trimming cost V 4 bases and J 8 bases, with 11 bases left between them. Germline loops: CDR1 SNHLY, CDR2 FYNNEI. The length of the CDR3 is 13 residues. Here the CDR3 DNA reads TGTGCCAGCAGTGGCCATTGGACGGGGGAGCTGTTTTTT. As protein: CASSGHWTGELFF.

This sequence joins TRBV19 and TRBJ2-2; D is uncertain. V dropped 5 bases and J dropped 9 bases, with 13 bases sitting between them. Germline CDR1 LNHDA, CDR2 SQIVND (reference sequence). The CDR3 consists of 13 residues. In nucleotides, the CDR3 is TGTGCCAGTAGTTTGTCAGTTCGGCGGGAGCTGTTTTTT. It encodes CASSLSVRRELFF.

The sample holds a few counts of this clonotype. The chain joins TRBV20-1 to TRBJ2-3; D uncertain. V lost 5 bases to trimming and J lost 0 bases, with 12 bases between them. Germline values: CDR1 DFQATT, CDR2 SNEGSKA (reference sequence). This CDR3 has 14 residues. Here the CDR3 reads CSAPRPTSTDTQYF. Written as DNA, the CDR3 is TGCAGTGCTCCCAGACCAACTAGCACAGATACGCAGTATTTT.

This rearrangement joins TRBV5-6 to TRBJ2-7; 7 nucleotides match TRBD1. The CDR3 runs 14 residues. Germline-derived CDR1 and CDR2 are SGHDT and YYEEEE. The J segment lost 2 bases and the V segment lost 4 bases, leaving 6 bases of the junction unmatched. The CDR3 region has the DNA TGTGCCAGCAGCACCACCGGGACAGCCTACGAGCAGTACGTC. It yields the protein CASSTTGTAYEQYV.

The chain recombines TRBV20-1 with TRBJ2-5, with TRBD2 identical over 11 bases. The germline gives CDR1 DFQATT, CDR2 SNEGSKA (reference sequence). After removal of 5 bases from V and 0 bases from J, the junction contained 5 bases not matched to a gene. CDR3 length: 15 amino acids. The CDR3 here is CSAGGLAENQETQYF. CDR3 bases: TGCAGTGCTGGGGGACTAGCGGAAAACCAAGAGACCCAGTACTTC.

This chain uses TRBV20-1 with TRBJ2-3, with 8 bases lining up with TRBD2. The V segment lost 1 base and the J segment 4 bases; nucleotides outside the gene matches: 19. This CDR3 is 19 amino acids long. Germline V gives CDR1 DFQATT, CDR2 SNEGSKA (reference sequence). The CDR3 is CSARVQYDGSGTPPDTQYF. The CDR3, as DNA: TGCAGTGCTAGAGTACAGTACGATGGTAGCGGGACACCCCCAGATACGCAGTATTTT.

This clonotype has ten or more counts. CDR3 sequence: CASSSRALPGGTSRTGELFF. CDR3 sequence (DNA): TGTGCCAGCAGCTCTAGAGCCCTACCCGGGGGGACCTCGAGGACCGGGGAGCTGTTTTTT. The V call is TRBV11-1, the J call TRBJ2-2, with 7 positions matching TRBD2. Germline loops: CDR1 SGHAT, CDR2 FQDESV (reference sequence). Trimming cost V 4 bases and J 5 bases; bases outside gene matches: 22. This CDR3 is built from 20 residues.

In its sample, this clonotype was seen a few times. The chain employs TRBV5-6 and TRBJ2-1; 11 nucleotides match TRBD2. CDR3 length: 18 residues. Trimming took 0 bases from V and 3 from J; bases not matched to a gene: 8. Germline V lookup: CDR1 SGHDT, CDR2 YYEEEE. This chain's CDR3 is CASSLEVAGGPVYNEQFF. CDR3 in DNA: TGTGCCAGCAGCTTGGAGGTAGCGGGAGGGCCGGTCTACAATGAGCAGTTCTTC. Full variable domain (missing parts from reference TRBV5-6 and TRBJ2-1): DAGVTQSPTHLIKTRGQQVTLRCSPKSGHDTVSWYQQALGQGPQFIFQYYEEEERQRGNFPDRFSGHQFPNYSSELNVNALLLGDSALYLCASSLEVAGGPVYNEQFFGPGTRLTVL.

The chain uses TRBV20-1 and TRBJ2-3, with D unclear. The V and J ends lost 5 bases and 1 base respectively, with 13 bases between them. Germline CDR1 is DFQATT and CDR2 is SNEGSKA (reference sequence). The CDR3 is 14 residues long. This chain's CDR3 is CSAGVSARTDTQYF. DNA of the CDR3: TGCAGTGCTGGGGTTTCCGCCCGCACAGATACGCAGTATTTT.

The CDR3 nucleotides read TGTGCCAGCAGTTCCCGGTATTCACCCCTCCACTTT. Protein sequence: CASSSRYSPLHF. This rearrangement joins TRBV6-5 to TRBJ1-6, with D unresolved. Germline CDR1 reads MNHEY; CDR2 reads SVGAGI. The CDR3 consists of 12 residues. Trimming pared 4 bases from V and 8 bases from J, leaving 6 bases between.

The rearrangement joins TRBV5-1 to TRBJ1-2, with TRBD1 matching 7 bases. With 2 bases clipped from V and 2 bases from J, the junction kept 6 bases outside the gene matches. Looked up from germline, CDR1 is SGHRS and CDR2 is YFSETQ. The CDR3 runs 15 residues. The CDR3 is CASSFETGLNYGYTF. The CDR3 DNA is TGCGCCAGCAGCTTCGAGACAGGGTTGAACTATGGCTACACCTTC.

This clonotype was seen many times. The chain uses TRBV5-1 and TRBJ2-1; 13 positions agree with TRBD2. Germline CDR1 is SGHRS and CDR2 is YFSETQ. V lost 1 base and J lost 2; bases outside the gene matches: 0. CDR3 length: 16 residues. The CDR3 DNA reads as TGCGCCAGCAGCTTGACTAGCGGGAGGGCCTACAATGAGCAGTTCTTC. As protein: CASSLTSGRAYNEQFF.

The CDR3 protein is CSATLAVGETQYF. In DNA form, the CDR3 reads TGCAGTGCTACCCTAGCGGTTGGGGAGACCCAGTACTTC. This chain uses TRBV20-1 with TRBJ2-5; 7 bases match TRBD2. The length of the CDR3 is 13 residues. V gave up 4 bases and J gave up 5 bases; unmatched junction bases: 7. Germline V gene sequence: CDR1 DFQATT, CDR2 SNEGSKA (reference sequence).

Only a few counts were recorded for this clonotype. The CDR3 nucleotides are TGTGCCAGCAGCGCCCCGACAGGGGAAGGGTATGGCTACACCTTC. Protein sequence: CASSAPTGEGYGYTF. J is TRBJ1-2 and V is TRBV4-2, with TRBD1 matching 8 bases. J lost 5 bases, V lost 5 bases, and 10 bases had no gene match. Germline values: CDR1 LGHNA, CDR2 YNFKEQ. This CDR3 is built from 15 residues.

The V call is TRBV29-1, the J call TRBJ2-1; a weak D match, TRBD2 (6 bases). Germline loops: CDR1 SQVTM, CDR2 ANQGSEA. The CDR3 spans 12 residues. V shed 7 bases and J shed 8 bases, with 15 bases lying between them. For the CDR3, the DNA is TGCAGCGGTGGGCTAGCGTGGGATGAGCAGTTCTTC. Translation gives CSGGLAWDEQFF.

The chain couples TRBV15 to TRBJ1-1; tentative D call: TRBD1 (6 bases). This CDR3 region has 18 residues. V lost 3 bases, J lost 1 base, and 21 bases lay in between. Germline V lookup: CDR1 LNHNV, CDR2 YYDKDF (reference sequence). The CDR3 coding sequence is TGTGCCACCAGCAGGACAGGCGGAGCCCGCCGCGGGAACACTGAAGCTTTCTTT. This translates into CATSRTGGARRGNTEAFF.

This chain joins TRBV6-1 and TRBJ2-1; 8 bases match TRBD1. The CDR3 spans 15 residues. In germline, CDR1 is MNHNS, CDR2 SASEGT. V dropped 4 bases and J dropped 9; count of bases not matched to a gene: 11. Here the CDR3 reads CASSAMDRASFEQFF. The CDR3 DNA reads as TGTGCCAGCAGTGCGATGGACAGGGCCAGCTTTGAGCAGTTCTTC.

The chain links TRBV10-3 to TRBJ2-7; D might be TRBD1 (5 bases). The CDR3 loop spans 15 amino acids. Deletions cut 0 bases from V and 0 bases from J, with 9 bases between. CDR1 is ENHRY, CDR2 SYGVKD, per germline. The CDR3 protein is CAISESRGNSYEQYF. The CDR3 DNA sequence: TGTGCCATCAGTGAGTCAAGGGGAAACTCCTACGAGCAGTACTTC.

The V gene is TRBV29-1, the J gene TRBJ2-5, with 9 bases that match TRBD1. Trimming took 3 bases from V and 5 from J; bases not matched to a gene: 7. CDR3 size: 14 residues. CDR1 is SQVTM and CDR2 is ANQGSEA in the germline V gene. The CDR3 bases are TGCAGCGTTGATAGGGACAGGGAGGGGGAGACCCAGTACTTC. Its protein is CSVDRDREGETQYF.

This clonotype was seen more than once but under ten times. V and J are TRBV3-1 and TRBJ2-1; tentative D call: TRBD2 (6 bases). The V and J ends lost 1 base and 1 base respectively, with 11 bases between them. Germline assignment: CDR1 LGHDT and CDR2 YNNKEL (reference sequence). This CDR3 comprises 16 residues. The DNA of the CDR3 is TGTGCCAGCAGCCAAGCGTATCGGGAGTCCTACAATGAGCAGTTCTTC. Its translation is CASSQAYRESYNEQFF.

This clonotype showed up just a few times. J is TRBJ2-2 and V is TRBV14, with D possibly being TRBD2 (6 bases). CDR3 length: 16 residues. Between the trimmed V and J ends, which lost 4 bases and 5 bases, there was a span of 17 bases. The germline CDR1 and CDR2 sequences are SGHDN and FVKESK. CDR3 sequence reads: CASSPRAGGGTGELFF. In DNA form, the CDR3 reads TGTGCCAGCAGCCCCCGGGCCGGGGGTGGAACCGGGGAGCTGTTTTTT.

Only a few counts were recorded for this clonotype. The V gene is TRBV12-3 or TRBV12-4, the J gene TRBJ2-7, with a weak D call TRBD1 (5 bases). The V gene lost 3 bases and the J gene lost 4 bases, with 10 bases spanning the gap. This CDR3 has 13 amino acids. In nucleotides, the CDR3 is TGTGCCAGCAGTTTTCTTAGGGGATACGAGCAGTACTTC. As protein: CASSFLRGYEQYF.